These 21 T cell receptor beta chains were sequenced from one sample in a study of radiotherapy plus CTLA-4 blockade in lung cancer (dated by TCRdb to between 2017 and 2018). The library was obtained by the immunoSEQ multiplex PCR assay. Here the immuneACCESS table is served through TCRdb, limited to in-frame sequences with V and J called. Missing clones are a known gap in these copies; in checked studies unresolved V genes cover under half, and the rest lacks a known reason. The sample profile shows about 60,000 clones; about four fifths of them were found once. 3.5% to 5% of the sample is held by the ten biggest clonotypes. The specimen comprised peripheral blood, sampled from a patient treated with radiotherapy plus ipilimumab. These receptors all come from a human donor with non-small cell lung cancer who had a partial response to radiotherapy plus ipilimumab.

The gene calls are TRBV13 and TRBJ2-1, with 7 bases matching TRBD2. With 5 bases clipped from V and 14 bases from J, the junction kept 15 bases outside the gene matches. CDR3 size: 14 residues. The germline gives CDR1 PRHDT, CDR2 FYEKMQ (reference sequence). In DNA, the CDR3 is TGTGCCAGCAGCCCCCCGGGGGGTGCCATAATGGAGTTCTTC. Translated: CASSPPGGAIMEFF. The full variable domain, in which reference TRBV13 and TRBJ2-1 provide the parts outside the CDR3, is AAGVIQSPRHLIKEKRETATLKCYPIPRHDTVYWYQQGPGQDPQFLISFYEKMQSDKGSIPDRFSAQQFSDYHSELNMSSLELGDSALYFCASSPPGGAIMEFFGPGTRLTVL.

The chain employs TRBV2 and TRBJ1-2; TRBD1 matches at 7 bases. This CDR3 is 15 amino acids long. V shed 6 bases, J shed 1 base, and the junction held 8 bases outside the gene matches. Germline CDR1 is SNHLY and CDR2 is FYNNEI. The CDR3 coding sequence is TGTGCCAGCAGGGCAGGGGGTAAATTTAACTATGGCTACACCTTC. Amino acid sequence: CASRAGGKFNYGYTF.

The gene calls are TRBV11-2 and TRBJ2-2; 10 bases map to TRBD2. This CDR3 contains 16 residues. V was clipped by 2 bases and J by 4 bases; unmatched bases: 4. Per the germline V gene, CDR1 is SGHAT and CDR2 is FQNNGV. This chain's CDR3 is CASSLTTSGLTGELFF. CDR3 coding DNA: TGTGCCAGCAGCTTAACGACTAGCGGGCTCACCGGGGAGCTGTTTTTT.

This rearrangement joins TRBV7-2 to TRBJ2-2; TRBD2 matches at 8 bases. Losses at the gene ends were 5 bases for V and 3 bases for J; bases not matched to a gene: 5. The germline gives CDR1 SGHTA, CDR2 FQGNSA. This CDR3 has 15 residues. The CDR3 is CASSPILADTGELFF. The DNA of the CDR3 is TGTGCCAGCAGCCCTATACTAGCGGACACCGGGGAGCTGTTTTTT.

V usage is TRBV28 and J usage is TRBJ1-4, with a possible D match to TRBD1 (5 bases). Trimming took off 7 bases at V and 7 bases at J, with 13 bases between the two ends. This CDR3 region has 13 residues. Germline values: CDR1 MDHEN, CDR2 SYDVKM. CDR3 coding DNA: TGTGCCAGCACTCGAGGGAGGGGTGAAAAACTGTTTTTT. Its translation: CASTRGRGEKLFF. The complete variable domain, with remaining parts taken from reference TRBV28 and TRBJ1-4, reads DVKVTQSSRYLVKRTGEKVFLECVQDMDHENMFWYRQDPGLGLRLIYFSYDVKMKEKGDIPEGYSVSREKKERFSLILESASTNQTSMYLCASTRGRGEKLFFGSGTQLSVL.

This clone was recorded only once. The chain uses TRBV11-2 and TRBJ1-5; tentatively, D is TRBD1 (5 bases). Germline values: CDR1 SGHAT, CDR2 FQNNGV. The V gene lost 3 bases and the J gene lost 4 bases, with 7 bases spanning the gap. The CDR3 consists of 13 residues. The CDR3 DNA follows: TGTGCCAGCAGCTTGACAGTTAATCAGCCCCAGCATTTT. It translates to CASSLTVNQPQHF. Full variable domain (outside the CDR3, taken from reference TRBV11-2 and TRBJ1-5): EAGVAQSPRYKIIEKRQSVAFWCNPISGHATLYWYQQILGQGPKLLIQFQNNGVVDDSQLPKDRFSAERLKGVDSTLKIQPAKLEDSAVYLCASSLTVNQPQHFGDGTRLSIL.

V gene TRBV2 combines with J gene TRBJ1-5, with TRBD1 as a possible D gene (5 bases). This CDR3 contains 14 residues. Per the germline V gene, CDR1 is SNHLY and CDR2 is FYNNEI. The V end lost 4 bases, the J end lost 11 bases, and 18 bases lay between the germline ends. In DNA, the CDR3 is TGTGCCAGCAGTGGCCAGACAGTGAGGAGCGCCCAGCATTTT. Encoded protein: CASSGQTVRSAQHF.

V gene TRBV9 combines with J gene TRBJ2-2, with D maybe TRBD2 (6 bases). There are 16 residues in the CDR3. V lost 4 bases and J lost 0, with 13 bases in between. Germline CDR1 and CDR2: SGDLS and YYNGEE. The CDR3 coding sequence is TGTGCCAGCAGCCCGCGGACGGGAGCGAACACCGGGGAGCTGTTTTTT. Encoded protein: CASSPRTGANTGELFF.

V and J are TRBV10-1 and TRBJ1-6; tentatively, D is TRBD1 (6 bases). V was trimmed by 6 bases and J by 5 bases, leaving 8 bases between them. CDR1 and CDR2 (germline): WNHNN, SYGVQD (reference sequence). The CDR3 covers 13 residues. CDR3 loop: CASSGDNNSPLHF. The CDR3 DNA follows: TGCGCCAGCAGCGGGGACAATAATTCACCCCTCCACTTT.

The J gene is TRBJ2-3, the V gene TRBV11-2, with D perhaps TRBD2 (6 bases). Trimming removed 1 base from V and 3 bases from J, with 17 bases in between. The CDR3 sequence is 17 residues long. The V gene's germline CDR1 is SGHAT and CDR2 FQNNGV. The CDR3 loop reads CASSLVFAWGETDTQYF. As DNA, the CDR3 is TGTGCCAGCAGCTTAGTTTTCGCGTGGGGGGAGACAGATACGCAGTATTTT. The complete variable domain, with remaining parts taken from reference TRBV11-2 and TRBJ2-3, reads EAGVAQSPRYKIIEKRQSVAFWCNPISGHATLYWYQQILGQGPKLLIQFQNNGVVDDSQLPKDRFSAERLKGVDSTLKIQPAKLEDSAVYLCASSLVFAWGETDTQYFGPGTRLTVL.

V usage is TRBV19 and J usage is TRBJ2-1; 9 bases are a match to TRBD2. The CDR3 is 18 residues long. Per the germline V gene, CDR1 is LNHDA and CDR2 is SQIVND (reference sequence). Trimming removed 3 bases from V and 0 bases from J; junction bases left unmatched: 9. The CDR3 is CASSMYSGRPVSYNEQFF. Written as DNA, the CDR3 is TGTGCCAGTAGTATGTACAGCGGGAGGCCCGTCTCCTACAATGAGCAGTTCTTC.

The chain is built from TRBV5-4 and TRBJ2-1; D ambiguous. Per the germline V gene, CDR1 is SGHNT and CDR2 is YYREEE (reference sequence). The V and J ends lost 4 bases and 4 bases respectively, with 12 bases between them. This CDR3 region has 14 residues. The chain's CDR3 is CASSLSTSYNEQFF. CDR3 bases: TGTGCCAGCAGCCTCTCGACATCGTACAATGAGCAGTTCTTC.

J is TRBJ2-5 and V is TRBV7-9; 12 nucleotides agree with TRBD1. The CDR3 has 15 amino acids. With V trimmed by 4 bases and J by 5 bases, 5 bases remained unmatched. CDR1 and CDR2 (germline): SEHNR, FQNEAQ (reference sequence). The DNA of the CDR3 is TGTGCCAGCAGCTCCGGGACAGGGGGCGCGGAGACCCAGTACTTC. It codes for CASSSGTGGAETQYF.

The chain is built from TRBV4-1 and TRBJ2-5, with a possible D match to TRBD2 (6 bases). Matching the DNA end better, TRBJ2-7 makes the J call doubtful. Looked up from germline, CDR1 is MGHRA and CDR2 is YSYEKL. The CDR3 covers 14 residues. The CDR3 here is CASSQEDYPYEQYF. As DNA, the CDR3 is TGCGCCAGCAGCCAAGAGGACTACCCCTACGAGCAGTACTTC.

The CDR3 spells CASSVPTGRRGTGELFF. The CDR3 DNA follows: TGTGCCAGCTCAGTTCCGACGGGCAGGAGAGGGACCGGGGAGCTGTTTTTT. The genes are TRBV18 and TRBJ2-2, with D perhaps matching TRBD2 (5 bases). Deletions cut 5 bases from V and 5 bases from J, with 21 bases between. The CDR3 has 17 amino acids. Germline V CDR1 and CDR2: KGHSH, LQKENI.

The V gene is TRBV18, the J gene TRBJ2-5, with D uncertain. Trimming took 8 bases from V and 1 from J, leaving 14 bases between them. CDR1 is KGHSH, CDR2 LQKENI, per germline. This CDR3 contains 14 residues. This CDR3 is CASPRAPGQETQYF. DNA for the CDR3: TGTGCCAGCCCACGCGCCCCGGGCCAAGAGACCCAGTACTTC.

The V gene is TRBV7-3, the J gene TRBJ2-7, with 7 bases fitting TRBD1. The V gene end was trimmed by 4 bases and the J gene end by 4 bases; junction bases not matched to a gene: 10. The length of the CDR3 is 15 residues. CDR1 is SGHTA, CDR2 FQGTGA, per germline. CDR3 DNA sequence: TGTGCCAGCAGCTCTACAGGGGCGCTCGGATACGAGCAGTACTTC. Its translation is CASSSTGALGYEQYF. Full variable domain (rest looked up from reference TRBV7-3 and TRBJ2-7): GAGVSQTPSNKVTEKGKYVELRCDPISGHTALYWYRQSLGQGPEFLIYFQGTGAADDSGLPNDRFFAVRPEGSVSTLKIQRTERGDSAVYLCASSSTGALGYEQYFGPGTRLTVT.

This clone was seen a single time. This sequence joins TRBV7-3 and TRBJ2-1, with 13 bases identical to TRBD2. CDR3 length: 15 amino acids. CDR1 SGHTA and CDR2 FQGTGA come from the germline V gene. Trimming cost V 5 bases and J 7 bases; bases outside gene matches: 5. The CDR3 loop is CASSLLAGGTNEQFF. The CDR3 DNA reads TGTGCCAGCAGCCTACTAGCGGGAGGGACAAATGAGCAGTTCTTC.

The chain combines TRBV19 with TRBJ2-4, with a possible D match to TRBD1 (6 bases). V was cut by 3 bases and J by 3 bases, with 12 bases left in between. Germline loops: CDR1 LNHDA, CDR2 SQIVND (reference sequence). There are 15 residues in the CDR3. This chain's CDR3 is CASSMMSGDKNIQYF. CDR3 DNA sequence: TGTGCCAGTAGTATGATGTCAGGGGACAAAAACATTCAGTACTTC. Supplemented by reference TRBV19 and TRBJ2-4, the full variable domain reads DGGITQSPKYLFRKEGQNVTLSCEQNLNHDAMYWYRQDPGQGLRLIYYSQIVNDFQKGDIAEGYSVSREKKESFPLTVTSAQKNPTAFYLCASSMMSGDKNIQYFGAGTRLSVL.

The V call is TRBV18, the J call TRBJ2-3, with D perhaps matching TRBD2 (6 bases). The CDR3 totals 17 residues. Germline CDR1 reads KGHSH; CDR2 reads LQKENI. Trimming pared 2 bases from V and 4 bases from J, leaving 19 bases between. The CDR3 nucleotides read TGTGCCAGCTCACCAACGACCGTTAGGCGGGGTTCAGATACGCAGTATTTT. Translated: CASSPTTVRRGSDTQYF.

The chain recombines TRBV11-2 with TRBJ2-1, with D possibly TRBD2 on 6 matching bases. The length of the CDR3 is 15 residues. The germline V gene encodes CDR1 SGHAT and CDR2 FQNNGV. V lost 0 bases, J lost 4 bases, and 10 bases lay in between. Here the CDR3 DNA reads TGTGCCAGCAGCTTAGAACGGGGGACTTACAATGAGCAGTTCTTC. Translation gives CASSLERGTYNEQFF.